The present entry profiles one T cell receptor beta chain with its context. The target antigen is unknown. TCRdb re-called the 5' RACE reads through MiXCR, storing one row per CDR3 protein. The data contain hundreds of thousands of distinct CDR3 sequences, more than 15% of them singletons. These data belong to a study of T-cell memory formation after mild COVID-19. Whole-study findings and limits: Pre-infection memory harbored some responding clones, suggesting cross-reactive memory joined. Day 15 to 85 contractors were CD4/CD8 balanced; later expanders leaned CD4+.

Germline CDR1 is LGHNT and CDR2 is FRNRAP. Trimming cost V 1 base and J 4 bases; bases outside gene matches: 15. This CDR3 comprises 18 residues. This chain joins TRBV12-5 and TRBJ1-1; 7 bases map to TRBD1. This receptor was obtained from an adult woman who had mild COVID-19 (a few samples of this study predate the infection). Cell type and time point are not known. What was sequenced was PBMCs or a T cell subset sorted from them (not recorded which). CDR3 coding DNA: TGTGCTAGTGGTTTGGCACTGATGACAGGGACGTCGCTCACTGAAGCTTTCTTT. Protein sequence: CASGLALMTGTSLTEAFF.